This is a list of T cell receptor beta chains from one sample in a study of regulatory T cells in long-lasting Graves disease. TCRdb itself ran the multiplex PCR reads through MiXCR, one entry per CDR3 protein. There are roughly 420,000 distinct CDR3 sequences in the sample; roughly 15% occur only once, and approximately 15% lies in the top ten. The data were also submitted as part of a second study, on T cells in Graves' hyperthyroidism and ophthalmopathy.

The sample was peripheral blood mononuclear cells (PBMCs), taken at new diagnosis, from a patient treated with antithyroid drugs. The receptors here all came from a woman aged 45-65 years with Graves disease. The CDR3 runs from the conserved cysteine through the conserved F or W. Fields, in order: D gene, clone size, CDR3 length, V gene, J gene, CDR3 DNA, CDR3 protein. The D gene is left open where the match is weak. Expanded clones are given a class, and other clones once, few, many or no size at all.

NA	NA	14	TRBV10-3	TRBJ1-2	TGTGCCAGCAGGAACAGGGAAAACAACTATGGCTACACCTTC	CASRNRENNYGYTF
TRBD2	many	17	TRBV2	TRBJ2-3	TGTGCCACCAGGACAGGACTAGCGGGGATCAGCACAGATACGCAGTATTTT	CATRTGLAGISTDTQYF
TRBD1	many	15	TRBV28	TRBJ2-7	TGTGCCAGCAGTTCACAGGGGGGCCGTCTCTACGAGCAGTACTTC	CASSSQGGRLYEQYF
NA	NA	14	TRBV7-9	TRBJ2-2	TGTGCCAGCAGCCGGGGGGCTGGCACCGGGGAGCTGTTTTTT	CASSRGAGTGELFF
NA	many	15	TRBV4-2	TRBJ2-3	TGTGCCAGCAGCCTAGAGGAGGGGGGAACAGATACGCAGTATTTT	CASSLEEGGTDTQYF
NA	many	16	TRBV28	TRBJ1-1	TGTGCCAGCCGCCCTCCGACCGGGGGATCGAACACTGAAGCTTTCTTT	CASRPPTGGSNTEAFF
NA	many	17	TRBV12-3/TRBV12-4	TRBJ1-5	TGTGCCAGCAGTTTAGACTCGGCGGTGGGGGGCAATCAGCCCCAGCATTTT	CASSLDSAVGGNQPQHF
NA	many	13	TRBV7-9	TRBJ1-4	TGTGCCAGCAGCTTAGTGGGGAATGAAAAACTGTTTTTT	CASSLVGNEKLFF
NA	many	13	TRBV6-1	TRBJ2-7	TGTGCCAGCAGCCTTACGGACGTCTACGAGCAGTACTTC	CASSLTDVYEQYF
TRBD2	many	12	TRBV7-9	TRBJ2-3	TGTGCCAGCACCTCCTTAGCGGGCCCGGGGTATTTT	CASTSLAGPGYF
NA	few	14	TRBV19	TRBJ2-4	TGTGCCAGTAGTATAGATCGGATTCCAGAAATTCAGTACTTC	CASSIDRIPEIQYF
TRBD2	few	14	TRBV7-2	TRBJ2-2	TGTGCTAATTCGGGACTAGCGGGGACCGGGGAGCTGTTTTTT	CANSGLAGTGELFF
NA	few	12	TRBV6-1	TRBJ2-5	TGTGCCGGGGGACGGGACCAAGAGACCCAGTACTTC	CAGGRDQETQYF
TRBD2	many	17	TRBV6-1	TRBJ2-1	TGTGCCAGCAAAGTTACTTTGGGAGCGGGACTCCCCGATGAGCAGTTCTTC	CASKVTLGAGLPDEQFF
NA	many	13	TRBV2	TRBJ1-1	TGTGCCAGCAGTCTAACAGGGACCACTGAAGCTTTCTTT	CASSLTGTTEAFF
NA	many	11	TRBV9	TRBJ2-7	TGTGCCAGCAGCGTAGGAAACGAGCAGTACTTC	CASSVGNEQYF
TRBD1	NA	16	TRBV6-2/TRBV6-3	TRBJ1-1	TGTGCCAGCAGTTCCGACCGACAGGGGCCCTACTCTGAAGCCTTCTTT	CASSSDRQGPYSEAFF
TRBD1	many	14	TRBV5-1	TRBJ2-7	TGCGCCAGCAGCTTGCTGGACAGGTCCTACGAGCAGTACTTC	CASSLLDRSYEQYF
TRBD2	many	14	TRBV6-2/TRBV6-3	TRBJ2-5	TGTGCCAGCAGGCCTAGCGGGATGAGAGAGACCCAGTACTTC	CASRPSGMRETQYF
NA	NA	14	TRBV19	TRBJ2-5	TGTGCCAGTAGCCTCGGGGGTATCACGGAGACCCAGTACTTC	CASSLGGITETQYF
TRBD2	NA	16	TRBV6-1	TRBJ2-1	TGTGCCAGCAGTAAACCGGGACTAGCGGAACAGAATGAGCAGTTCTTC	CASSKPGLAEQNEQFF
NA	many	13	TRBV11-2	TRBJ2-2	TGTGCCAGCAGCTTAGGGTTCGCCGGGGAGCTGTTTTTT	CASSLGFAGELFF
TRBD1	many	16	TRBV11-3	TRBJ2-2	TGTGCCAGCAGCTTTGCCAGGGGGCGGAACACCGGGGAGCTGTTTTTT	CASSFARGRNTGELFF
NA	many	15	TRBV2	TRBJ2-2	TGTGCCAGCAGTGATTACAGCGCCTGGACCGGGGAGCTGTTTTTT	CASSDYSAWTGELFF
TRBD2	many	17	TRBV27	TRBJ2-5	TGTGCCAGCAGTTTAAAGGGACTAGCGGGAGCACAAGAGACCCAGTACTTC	CASSLKGLAGAQETQYF
NA	many	16	TRBV28	TRBJ1-5	TGTGCCAGCTGTCACGTGAGGCTTAATAGCAATCAGCCCCAGCATTTT	CASCHVRLNSNQPQHF
NA	many	16	TRBV5-1	TRBJ2-5	TGTGCCAGCAGCTTAGGTGGAGGGGGGACACAAGAGACCCAGTACTTC	CASSLGGGGTQETQYF
NA	many	13	TRBV30	TRBJ1-1	TGTGCCTGGAGTGTAGCCCAGGGCACTGAAGCTTTCTTT	CAWSVAQGTEAFF
NA	many	15	TRBV5-1	TRBJ2-1	TGCGCCAGCAGCTTGTTGTCTAGTCTGCTCTATGAGCAGTTCTTC	CASSLLSSLLYEQFF
NA	NA	15	TRBV27	TRBJ1-4	TGTGCCAGCAGTTTATATTCGGGGGGGAATGAAAAACTGTTTTTT	CASSLYSGGNEKLFF
NA	few	13	TRBV4-1	TRBJ1-4	TGCGCCAGCAGCCAAGATTGGGAAGAAAAACTGTTTTTT	CASSQDWEEKLFF
TRBD1	many	13	TRBV6-1	TRBJ2-7	TGTGCCGGGGAAGTCGGGACAGGGAGCGAGCAGTACTTC	CAGEVGTGSEQYF
NA	NA	16	TRBV6-5	TRBJ1-1	TGTGCCAGCAGTTACTCAAAAGTGGGGGGGGCCACTGAAGCTTTCTTT	CASSYSKVGGATEAFF
NA	many	15	TRBV12-3/TRBV12-4	TRBJ1-1	TGTGCCAGTGGGAGGCGTGATTCAATGAACACTGAAGCTTTCTTT	CASGRRDSMNTEAFF
NA	many	16	TRBV12-3/TRBV12-4	TRBJ2-6	TGTGCCAGCAGGGTGACAGTTAGCTCTGGGGCCAACGTCCTGACTTTC	CASRVTVSSGANVLTF
TRBD1	many	16	TRBV2	TRBJ1-5	TGTGCCAGCAGTGAGTTGAGGGGGCTGGGGAATCAGCCCCAGCATTTT	CASSELRGLGNQPQHF
TRBD1	few	14	TRBV5-1	TRBJ2-2	TGCGCCAGCAGCGCGGGACAGGACACCGGGGAGCTGTTTTTT	CASSAGQDTGELFF
NA	few	14	TRBV28	TRBJ1-3	TGTGCCAGCAGCCCAGGGGACCTCGAAAACACCATATATTTT	CASSPGDLENTIYF
NA	many	13	TRBV6-1	TRBJ2-2	TGTGCCAGCAGTATCTACAGGGATGGGGAGCTGTTTTTT	CASSIYRDGELFF
NA	few	16	TRBV5-1	TRBJ2-1	TGCGCCAACAGCTTGGGGACTGGGAGCTCCTACAATGAGCAGTTCTTC	CANSLGTGSSYNEQFF
TRBD2	many	18	TRBV7-3	TRBJ2-2	TGTGCCAGCAGCTTAACGGATGGACTAGCGGGAAGCACCGGGGAGCTGTTTTTT	CASSLTDGLAGSTGELFF
NA	few	15	TRBV27	TRBJ2-7	TGTGCCAGCAGTTTATTCCAGGGGCCACCCTACGAGCAGTACTTC	CASSLFQGPPYEQYF
TRBD2	many	18	TRBV28	TRBJ2-1	TGTGCCAGCAGTTCTGGACTAGCGGGAGTTTCCCCGAACAATGAGCAGTTCTTC	CASSSGLAGVSPNNEQFF
NA	many	13	TRBV27	TRBJ2-7	TGTGCCAGCAGAGCATCAGGGGCCTACGAGCAGTACTTC	CASRASGAYEQYF
TRBD2	many	17	TRBV12-3/TRBV12-4	TRBJ2-2	TGTGCCAGCAGTTTAGGCTCTAGCGGGAGAGGCACCGGGGAGCTGTTTTTT	CASSLGSSGRGTGELFF
TRBD2	NA	19	TRBV27	TRBJ2-3	TGTGCCAGCAGTTTATCTACCCCCCGGCTAGCGGGAGTCACAGATACGCAGTATTTT	CASSLSTPRLAGVTDTQYF
NA	many	14	TRBV20-1	TRBJ2-5	TGCAGTGCTATCGGTTGGTGGGGCCAAGAGACCCAGTACTTC	CSAIGWWGQETQYF
TRBD1	many	15	TRBV7-3	TRBJ2-7	TGTGCCAGCAGTCACGGGACAGCCAACTCCTACGAGCAGTACTTC	CASSHGTANSYEQYF
NA	few	20	TRBV19	TRBJ2-1	TGTGCCAGTAGTATAGATCTCCCACCGAGGGGGGGGGTTTCCTACAATGAGCAGTTCTTC	CASSIDLPPRGGVSYNEQFF
NA	few	14	TRBV7-2	TRBJ2-1	TGTGCCAGCAGCCCATTGTTGGGGCGGAATGAGCAGTTCTTC	CASSPLLGRNEQFF